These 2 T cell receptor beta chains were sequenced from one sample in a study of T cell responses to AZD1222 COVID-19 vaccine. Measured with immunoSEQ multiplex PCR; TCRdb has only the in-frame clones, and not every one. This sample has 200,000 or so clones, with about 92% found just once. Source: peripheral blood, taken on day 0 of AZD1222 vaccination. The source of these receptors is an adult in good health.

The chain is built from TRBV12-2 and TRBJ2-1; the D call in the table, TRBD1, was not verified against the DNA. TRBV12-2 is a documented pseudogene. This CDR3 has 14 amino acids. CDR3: CASLGMCSYNEQFF. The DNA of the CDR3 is TGTGCAAGTCTTGGCATGTGCTCCTACAATGAGCAGTTCTTC.

CDR3 residues: CASSFSLAGAYNEQFF. The CDR3 DNA reads as TGTGCCAGTAGTTTCTCCCTAGCGGGGGCCTACAATGAGCAGTTCTTC. The chain couples TRBV19 to TRBJ2-1; 10 bases fit TRBD2. The CDR3 runs to 16 residues. The germline V gene has CDR1 LNHDA and CDR2 SQIVND (reference sequence). Trimming took 5 bases from V and 2 from J; bases not matched to a gene: 6.